These 25 T cell receptor beta chains were all obtained from the same sample, sequenced in a study of T cell clonality in common variable immunodeficiency. Some clones are missing from TCRdb's copy, which holds only in-frame ones; the method was immunoSEQ multiplex PCR. Found here are under 50,000 clones, no singletons; the ten largest cover over 2%. The sample consisted of peripheral blood mononuclear cells. These receptors were taken from a person between 18 and 69 years old in good health.

Many counts were recorded for this clone. The read ends 3 residues shy of where the CDR3 ends; the end is completed using the germline J gene. This chain connects TRBV19 to TRBJ2-1, with 9 bases lining up with TRBD2. In germline, CDR1 is LNHDA, CDR2 SQIVND (reference sequence). The CDR3 loop spans 16 amino acids. With V trimmed by 7 bases and J by 7 bases, 14 bases remained unmatched. The covered CDR3 bases are TGTGCCAGTACCCAAGGGACTAGCCATATACAAAATGAG. Protein sequence: CASTQGTSHIQNE. The entire CDR3 protein is CASTQGTSHIQNEQFF. Full variable domain (outside the CDR3, taken from reference TRBV19 and TRBJ2-1): DGGITQSPKYLFRKEGQNVTLSCEQNLNHDAMYWYRQDPGQGLRLIYYSQIVNDFQKGDIAEGYSVSREKKESFPLTVTSAQKNPTAFYLCASTQGTSHIQNEQFFGPGTRLTVL.

With respect to this clone: The read terminates 3 residues before the CDR3 end, so the remaining end is supplied by the germline J gene. The chain recombines TRBV19 with TRBJ1-2; the D gene is possibly TRBD1 (6 bases). The CDR3 covers 15 residues. Germline V CDR1 and CDR2: LNHDA, SQIVND (reference sequence). CDR3 protein: CASSIPSLGADTYTF. The CDR3 bases that were read are TGTGCCAGTAGTATACCCAGTCTGGGGGCAGATACC.

This clone showed up many times. Sequencing ends 3 residues short of the CDR3 end; the germline J gene provides the rest. The chain is built from TRBV20-1 and TRBJ1-5, with 7 bases lining up with TRBD1. Germline loops: CDR1 DFQATT, CDR2 SNEGSKA (reference sequence). V dropped 5 bases and J dropped 0; count of bases not matched to a gene: 7. The CDR3 has 15 amino acids. This CDR3 is CSAENRGLSNQPQHF. The sequenced part of the CDR3 DNA is TGCAGTGCTGAGAACAGGGGACTTAGCAATCAGCCC.

There are many counts of this clone. The sequenced fragment ends 3 residues before the CDR3 boundary, so the rest is inferred from the germline J gene. The rearrangement links TRBV27 to TRBJ2-3; 11 nucleotides match TRBD2. The V gene's germline CDR1 is MNHEY and CDR2 SMNVEV (reference sequence). The CDR3 has 15 amino acids. The trim removed 7 bases at V and 0 bases at J, leaving 3 bases unmatched. Here the CDR3 reads CASTTSGSSTDTQYF. CDR3 DNA (partial): TGTGCCAGCACCACTAGCGGGAGTAGCACAGATACG.

This clone was seen many times. The read terminates 3 residues before the CDR3 end, so the remaining end is supplied by the germline J gene. This rearrangement joins TRBV6-2 or TRBV6-3 to TRBJ1-2; D is unclear. Trimming left V 0 bases short and J 0 bases short, with 11 bases between. CDR1 is MNHEY and CDR2 is SVGEGT in the germline V gene. The CDR3 length is 16 residues. Incomplete CDR3 DNA: TGTGCCAGCAGTTACTCTCAGCGTCGCGCTAACTATGGC. This translates into CASSYSQRRANYG. The CDR3 reads in full as CASSYSQRRANYGYTF.

This clone was picked up a small number of times. The observed sequence ends 3 residues before the CDR3 terminus, with the missing tail filled in from the germline J gene. The chain recombines TRBV6-2 or TRBV6-3 with TRBJ1-2; the D gene is possibly TRBD1 (5 bases). The CDR3 is 16 residues long. CDR1 is MNHEY and CDR2 is SVGEGT in the germline V gene. The CDR3 here is CASSYSMGLADYDYTF. CDR3 bases read: TGTGCCAGCAGTTACTCGATGGGACTAGCGGATTACGAC.

The sample holds many counts of this clone. Coverage ceases 3 residues before the CDR3 finishes, and the germline J gene fills in the end. The V gene is TRBV30, the J gene TRBJ1-5; TRBD1 matches at 9 bases. This CDR3 contains 13 residues. The V gene's germline CDR1 is GTSNPN and CDR2 SVGIG (reference sequence). CDR3 sequence reads: CAWSVTGGEPQHF. The covered CDR3 bases are TGTGCCTGGAGTGTGACAGGGGGGGAACCC.

Worth noting for this clone: The read ends 3 residues shy of where the CDR3 ends; the end is completed using the germline J gene. The genes are TRBV2 and TRBJ2-3, with D hard to call. Trimming pared 8 bases from V and 0 bases from J, leaving 9 bases between. Germline CDR1 and CDR2: SNHLY and FYNNEI. The CDR3 has 13 residues. CDR3 bases read: TGTGCCAGCGACTCCGAAAGCACAGATACG. Translating it yields CASDSESTDT. The entire CDR3 protein is CASDSESTDTQYF.

This clone came up many times. The missing CDR3 end, 3 residues past where the read stops, is filled in from the germline J gene. This chain uses TRBV30 with TRBJ2-1, with D possibly TRBD1 on 6 matching bases. Looked up from germline, CDR1 is GTSNPN and CDR2 is SVGIG (reference sequence). The V end was cut by 5 bases, the J end by 6 bases, with 11 bases between. The length of the CDR3 is 12 residues. Incomplete CDR3 DNA: TGTGCCTGGGATACAGGGCCCAATGAG. It translates to CAWDTGPNE. The entire CDR3 protein reads CAWDTGPNEQFF. The full variable domain, with the rest looked up from reference TRBV30 and TRBJ2-1, is SQTIHQWPATLVQPVGSPLSLECTVEGTSNPNLYWYRQAAGRGLQLLFYSVGIGQISSEVPQNLSASRPQDRQFILSSKKLLLSDSGFYLCAWDTGPNEQFFGPGTRLTVL.

This clone was counted at least ten times. The sequence runs out 3 residues before the end of the CDR3; the remainder is reconstructed from the germline J gene. The V and J genes are TRBV5-1 and TRBJ2-7, with 8 bases matching TRBD1. CDR1 is SGHRS and CDR2 is YFSETQ in the germline V gene. The length of the CDR3 is 15 residues. With 1 base clipped from V and 1 base from J, the junction kept 4 bases outside the gene matches. This chain's CDR3 is CASSLTTGASYEQYF. Incomplete CDR3 DNA: TGCGCCAGCAGCTTGACGACAGGGGCATCCTACGAG. The full variable domain, its missing parts supplied by reference TRBV5-1 and TRBJ2-7, is KAGVTQTPRYLIKTRGQQVTLSCSPISGHRSVSWYQQTPGQGLQFLFEYFSETQRNKGNFPGRFSGRQFSNSRSEMNVSTLELGDSALYLCASSLTTGASYEQYFGPGTRLTVT.

This clone was counted at least ten times. The CDR3 is cut off 3 residues early in the read; its end comes from the germline J gene. The V call is TRBV30, the J call TRBJ1-2; a possible D gene is TRBD1 (5 bases). The germline gives CDR1 GTSNPN, CDR2 SVGIG (reference sequence). The CDR3 runs to 13 residues. The V and J ends lost 5 bases and 2 bases respectively, with 12 bases between them. The covered CDR3 bases are TGTGCCTGGGCTCAACAGGCCAACTATGGC. Translating it yields CAWAQQANYG. The full CDR3 sequence reads CAWAQQANYGYTF.

There are many counts of this clone. Read sequence stops 3 residues before the CDR3 end, and the germline J gene provides the missing end. This chain joins TRBV20-1 and TRBJ2-1, with TRBD1 as a possible D gene (5 bases). The V gene's germline CDR1 is DFQATT and CDR2 SNEGSKA (reference sequence). The ends were cut back, 3 bases at V and 5 bases at J, with 17 bases in the middle. This CDR3 has 15 amino acids. Partial CDR3 DNA: TGCAGTGCTAGTGAGCCTCAGGGTATCGACAATGAG. It yields the protein CSASEPQGIDNE. The full-length CDR3 reads as CSASEPQGIDNEQFF.

Ten or more counts support this clone. The read finishes 3 residues shy of the CDR3 end, and the germline J gene is used to complete it. J is TRBJ1-4 and V is TRBV7-2; 7 bases map to TRBD1. The V gene's germline CDR1 is SGHTA and CDR2 FQGNSA. The CDR3 contains 15 residues. The CDR3 reads CASSRSTGDGESLFF. CDR3 DNA, as far as it was read: TGTGCCAGCAGCCGAAGTACAGGGGACGGAGAATCA.

This clone was observed at least ten times. The read stops 3 residues short of the end of the CDR3; the missing end is completed from the germline J gene. The rearrangement joins TRBV4-2 to TRBJ2-7; no firm D call. The germline CDR1 and CDR2 sequences are LGHNA and YNFKEQ. V lost 0 bases, J lost 3 bases, and 9 bases lay in between. There are 14 residues in the CDR3. CDR3 amino acids: CASSQETLLYEQYF. The sequenced part of the CDR3 DNA is TGTGCCAGCAGCCAAGAAACTCTCCTCTACGAG.

This clone was seen ten or more times. The CDR3 end falls 3 residues outside the read, so it is completed with the germline J gene. The V and J genes are TRBV3-1 (or the pseudogene TRBV3-2) and TRBJ2-5; TRBD1 is a possible D gene (5 bases). The V gene's germline CDR1 is LGHDT and CDR2 YNNKEL (reference sequence). V lost 8 bases and J lost 2, with 9 bases in between. The length of the CDR3 is 12 residues. The chain's CDR3 is CASRDRQETQYF. CDR3 DNA, as far as it was read: TGTGCCAGCCGAGACAGACAAGAGACC.

This clone was detected many times. The CDR3 end falls 3 residues outside the read, so it is completed with the germline J gene. This rearrangement joins TRBV5-1 to TRBJ1-1, with D uncertain. The CDR3 consists of 15 residues. Trimming pared 0 bases from V and 3 bases from J, leaving 12 bases between. Germline-derived CDR1 and CDR2 are SGHRS and YFSETQ. The sequenced CDR3 bases are TGCGCCAGCAGCTTGGCCGAAGGGTTAGACACTGAA. It translates to CASSLAEGLDTE. The whole CDR3 protein reads CASSLAEGLDTEAFF.

This clone has at least ten counts. The observed sequence ends 3 residues before the CDR3 terminus, with the missing tail filled in from the germline J gene. The chain has TRBV6-2 or TRBV6-3 and TRBJ2-3; D assignment may be TRBD1 or TRBD2 (6 bases each). CDR3 length: 14 residues. The germline V gene has CDR1 MNHEY and CDR2 SVGEGT. V lost 6 bases, J lost 4 bases, and 14 bases lay in between. The covered CDR3 bases are TGTGCCAGCAGCACCGGAGGGGGATCAGATACG. Translation: CASSTGGGSDT. The CDR3 reads in full as CASSTGGGSDTQYF.

This clone has ten or more counts. The read is 3 residues too short to cover the CDR3 end, so that end is filled in from the germline J gene. The chain couples TRBV19 to TRBJ1-1, with 9 nucleotides matching TRBD1. The CDR3 spans 15 residues. V shed 7 bases and J 0 bases; nucleotides not matched to a gene: 6. Looked up from germline, CDR1 is LNHDA and CDR2 is SQIVND (reference sequence). The covered CDR3 bases are TGTGCCAGTATATACAGGGGGCCCCTGAACACTGAA. Translated: CASIYRGPLNTE. From start to end, the CDR3 is CASIYRGPLNTEAFF.

In this sample, this clone turned up many times. The read stops 3 residues short of the end of the CDR3; the missing end is completed from the germline J gene. The chain uses TRBV5-5 and TRBJ2-7, with no clear D. Germline lookup yields CDR1 SGHKS and CDR2 YYEKEE (reference sequence). The CDR3 runs to 12 residues. Trimming took 0 bases from V and 4 from J, leaving 5 bases between them. CDR3 DNA, as far as it was read: TGTGCCAGCAGCTTGGCTAGTTACGAG. It is translated as CASSLASYE. The entire CDR3 sequence reads CASSLASYEQYF.

This clone showed up many times. The chain's CDR3 is CSAREGTGIGETQYF. Incomplete CDR3 DNA: TGCAGTGCTAGAGAGGGGACAGGGATTGGCGAGACC. The chain has TRBV20-1 and TRBJ2-5; 9 positions match TRBD1. Read sequence stops 3 residues before the CDR3 end, and the germline J gene provides the missing end. The CDR3 is 15 amino acids. The V segment lost 0 bases and the J segment 5 bases; nucleotides outside the gene matches: 7. CDR1 is DFQATT, CDR2 SNEGSKA, per germline (reference sequence).

In this sample, this clone turned up many times. The identical CDR3 is also encoded by other nucleotide sequences in the sample. CDR3 bases read: TGTGCCAGCACCAGGGAGGGAAGCACAGATACG. Protein product: CASTREGSTDT. In full, the CDR3 reads CASTREGSTDTQYF. The genes are TRBV9 and TRBJ2-3, with TRBD2 identical over 7 bases. Read coverage stops 3 residues before the CDR3 terminus; the germline J gene supplies the remainder. The CDR3 length is 14 residues. Germline assignment: CDR1 SGDLS and CDR2 YYNGEE. V lost 6 bases, J lost 0 bases, and 4 bases stayed unmatched.

This clone has at least ten counts. The read ends 3 residues early relative to the CDR3; the germline J gene fills the gap. The chain couples TRBV5-4 to TRBJ2-3; TRBD2 aligns across 13 bases. The germline V gene encodes CDR1 SGHNT and CDR2 YYREEE (reference sequence). V lost 7 bases to trimming and J lost 3 bases; unmatched junction nucleotides: 8. CDR3 length equals 16 residues. Partial CDR3 DNA: TGTGCCAGCTGCACCGGGACTAGCGGGAAGACAGATACG. Encoded protein: CASCTGTSGKTDT. The CDR3 as a whole reads CASCTGTSGKTDTQYF.

This clone was seen at least ten times. The observed sequence ends 3 residues before the CDR3 terminus, with the missing tail filled in from the germline J gene. The rearrangement joins TRBV10-3 to TRBJ2-1; D possibly corresponds to TRBD1 (5 bases). Deletions cut 4 bases from V and 8 bases from J, with 18 bases between. The CDR3 covers 15 residues. Looked up from germline, CDR1 is ENHRY and CDR2 is SYGVKD. CDR3 DNA, as far as it was read: TGTGCCATCAGTGGAGGAGCGTCCACAGGTTATGAG. Amino acid sequence: CAISGGASTGYE. The CDR3 reads in full as CAISGGASTGYEQFF.

This clone has at least ten counts. Read sequence stops 3 residues before the CDR3 end, and the germline J gene provides the missing end. This rearrangement joins TRBV29-1 to TRBJ2-5; D gene unclear. From germline, CDR1 is SQVTM and CDR2 ANQGSEA. The CDR3 consists of 12 residues. The CDR3 spells CSTAVLQETQYF. Incomplete CDR3 DNA: TGCAGTACCGCGGTGCTCCAAGAGACC.

This clone was counted at least ten times. The DNA ends 3 residues before the CDR3 does, and the rest of the CDR3 is filled in from the germline J gene. This chain connects TRBV4-1 to TRBJ2-7; 9 bases are a match to TRBD1. This CDR3 has 14 residues. Germline V lookup: CDR1 MGHRA, CDR2 YSYEKL. V was pared by 1 base and J by 6 bases, with 4 bases of the junction left unmatched. The sequenced part of the CDR3 DNA is TGCGCCAGCAGCCAAGGGGACAGGGACGGCGAG. As protein: CASSQGDRDGE. The whole CDR3 sequence is CASSQGDRDGEQYF.